This is a list of T cell receptor beta chains from one sample in a study of cytomegalovirus exposure and HLA in healthy donors. Sequencing used immunoSEQ multiplex PCR; TCRdb keeps in-frame clones, though not all of them. The sample contains some 190,000 clones, around 77% of which appear only once. The sequenced sample was PBMCs. These receptors were obtained from a woman in her twenties or thirties in good health and CMV-seronegative. The CDR3 runs from the conserved cysteine through the conserved F or W.

J gene: TRBJ2-7; V gene: TRBV7-2; CDR3 protein: CASSLQGYEQYF
J gene: TRBJ2-1; V gene: TRBV5-1; CDR3 protein: CASSFAPTGSSYNEQFF
J gene: TRBJ2-1; V gene: TRBV5-1; CDR3 protein: CASSFAGQGSSVNEQFF
J gene: TRBJ2-7; V gene: TRBV7-9; CDR3 protein: CASSFPTSHYEQYF
J gene: TRBJ2-5; V gene: TRBV5-4; CDR3 protein: CASSWPGQGGETQYF
J gene: TRBJ1-5; V gene: TRBV15; CDR3 protein: CATSTSYGGGEDQPQHF
J gene: TRBJ2-7; V gene: TRBV6-5; CDR3 protein: CASSDRGGNYEQYF
J gene: TRBJ2-3; V gene: TRBV7-6; CDR3 protein: CASSLVTGSTDTQYF
J gene: TRBJ1-5; V gene: TRBV6-6; CDR3 protein: CASSYPDSYSNQPQHF
J gene: TRBJ1-2; V gene: TRBV18; CDR3 protein: CASSPLTLQGEHYGYTF
J gene: TRBJ1-2; V gene: TRBV6-6; CDR3 protein: CASIPGGPYGYTF
J gene: TRBJ1-5; V gene: TRBV7-9; CDR3 protein: CASTAAYSNQPQHF
J gene: TRBJ2-1; V gene: TRBV7-6; CDR3 protein: CASSLRGGLDEQFF
J gene: TRBJ1-2; V gene: TRBV25-1; CDR3 protein: CASSVGPYGYTF
J gene: TRBJ2-3; V gene: TRBV7-9; CDR3 protein: CASRSDYPQYF
J gene: TRBJ2-3; V gene: TRBV18; CDR3 protein: CASSPLAGFTDTQYF
J gene: TRBJ1-2; V gene: TRBV7-9; CDR3 protein: CASSTADRPNYGYTF
J gene: TRBJ1-6; V gene: TRBV7-2; CDR3 protein: CASSFTGYNSPLHF
J gene: TRBJ2-2; V gene: TRBV2; CDR3 protein: CASSLRTGGDSGELFF
J gene: TRBJ2-2; V gene: TRBV9; CDR3 protein: CASQKGTSGNTGELFF
J gene: TRBJ1-1; V gene: TRBV5-6; CDR3 protein: CASTRTGVNTEAFF
J gene: TRBJ2-1; V gene: TRBV7-2; CDR3 protein: CASSHYPGQGRNEQFF
J gene: TRBJ2-1; V gene: TRBV7-8; CDR3 protein: CASSLGGSPYNEQFF
J gene: TRBJ1-5; V gene: TRBV19; CDR3 protein: CASSVIPGTVNQPQHF
J gene: TRBJ2-7; V gene: TRBV2; CDR3 protein: CACTGASYEQYF